The T cell receptor beta chain described here comes from a study of CD8 T cells in Susac syndrome. Study-level points and caveats: The study recognized that the number of individuals in its TCR sequencing and HLA analysis was relatively small.

Remarks on this clonotype: Its antigen is unknown.

The germline V and J ends were trimmed by 1 base and 2 bases, with 8 bases remaining between them. CDR1 and CDR2 (germline): MGHRA, YSYEKL. This CDR3 comprises 14 residues. Sequencing targeted TCR beta in blood CD8+ and CD4+ T cells. Roughly 0.5 to 1 ug RNA was reverse transcribed with random hexamers. The method of amplification for TCR beta CDR3 was immunoSEQ multiplex PCR, covering 54 Vbeta and 13 Jbeta. Using its own MiXCR run on the immunoSEQ multiplex PCR reads, TCRdb lists one record per CDR3 protein. The sample consists of roughly 200,000 distinct CDR3 sequences, 95% of them appearing once. The sample comprised CD4+ T cells from PBMCs. This receptor was obtained from a human donor in good health. This chain connects TRBV4-1 to TRBJ1-2; D remains unclear. For the CDR3, the DNA is TGCGCCAGCAGCCAAGTAGTCCGGAACTATGGCTACACCTTC. Protein sequence: CASSQVVRNYGYTF.